Listed here are 8 T cell receptor beta chains from one sample, sequenced in a study of beta chain features in type 1 diabetes. As every portion of the isolated RNA was reverse transcribed, the sequencing read expressed TCRB transcripts. Profiled with immunoSEQ multiplex PCR; TCRdb holds only in-frame clones, not every one. The sample contains fewer than 150,000 clones, less than 9% of which appear only once. The sample taken for sequencing was central memory CD4+ T cells from blood. Receptors originate from a woman aged 25 to 39 in good health.

This clone has only a few counts. This chain connects TRBV28 to TRBJ2-5; 7 nucleotides match TRBD1. The V gene end was trimmed by 3 bases and the J gene end by 5 bases; junction bases not matched to a gene: 9. Germline V lookup: CDR1 MDHEN, CDR2 SYDVKM. The CDR3 extends over 15 amino acids. This CDR3 is CASSLGRGLGETQYF. CDR3 DNA sequence: TGTGCCAGCAGTTTGGGCAGGGGGTTGGGGGAGACCCAGTACTTC.

The V and J genes are TRBV28 and TRBJ2-7; 7 bases line up with TRBD2. The trim removed 5 bases at V and 4 bases at J, leaving 11 bases unmatched. The CDR3 contains 15 residues. CDR1 is MDHEN and CDR2 is SYDVKM in the germline V gene. The CDR3 sequence is CASSLRHGGRYEQYF. The CDR3 DNA follows: TGTGCCAGCAGTCTCCGTCACGGCGGGAGATACGAGCAGTACTTC.

This clone has more than one count but fewer than ten. The chain has TRBV15 and TRBJ2-7; D might be TRBD2 (7 bases). The V gene lost 5 bases and the J gene lost 3 bases, with 11 bases spanning the gap. This CDR3 contains 13 residues. Germline CDR1 reads LNHNV; CDR2 reads YYDKDF (reference sequence). CDR3 region: CATSWGGGYEQYF. CDR3 bases: TGTGCCACCAGCTGGGGGGGCGGCTACGAGCAGTACTTC.

The rearrangement uses TRBV4-3 and TRBJ1-5; maybe TRBD1 (5 bases). The germline gives CDR1 LGHNA, CDR2 YSLEER. This CDR3 region has 14 residues. The V end was cut by 4 bases, the J end by 6 bases, with 13 bases between. CDR3 nucleotide sequence: TGCGCCAGCAGCCCCCAGGGTGTTTCTCAGCCCCAGCATTTT. It yields the protein CASSPQGVSQPQHF.

This clone was seen a few times. The genes are TRBV4-1 and TRBJ1-5; D is uncertain. From germline, CDR1 is MGHRA and CDR2 YSYEKL. Trimming took off 0 bases at V and 4 bases at J, with 13 bases between the two ends. This CDR3 is built from 16 residues. CDR3 sequence: CASSQDLSLSNQPQHF. For the CDR3, the DNA is TGCGCCAGCAGCCAAGATTTGAGTCTGTCTAATCAGCCCCAGCATTTT.

This clone came up many times. This chain links TRBV28 with TRBJ2-5; tentatively, D is TRBD1 (6 bases). Trimming shortened V by 6 bases and J by 7 bases, and 12 bases separated the two germline ends. Germline lookup yields CDR1 MDHEN and CDR2 SYDVKM. The CDR3 is 12 residues long. Written as DNA, the CDR3 is TGTGCCAGCAGCGAGGGGGTCGGGACCCAGTACTTC. It encodes CASSEGVGTQYF.

This clone was observed a few times. At one of its ends the junction is not consistent with the germline gene, which may arise from a read error. The chain uses TRBV7-7 and TRBJ2-7; 11 bases align to TRBD1. CDR3 length equals 17 residues. CDR1 is SSHAT, CDR2 FNYEAQ, per germline (reference sequence). CDR3 bases: TGTGCTAGCAGTCGACACATCCCGGGACAGGGGGATCTCGAGCAGTACTTC. The encoded protein is CASSRHIPGQGDLEQYF.

This clone was counted a few times. The chain recombines TRBV29-1 with TRBJ2-3; 8 positions match TRBD2. CDR1 is SQVTM and CDR2 is ANQGSEA in the germline V gene. There are 12 residues in the CDR3. V was clipped by 6 bases and J by 4 bases; unmatched bases: 3. The CDR3 nucleotides are TGCAGCGTGGGGACTAGACCAGATACGCAGTATTTT. This encodes CSVGTRPDTQYF.